The next 22 T cell receptor beta chains were all read from a single sample in a study of CD4 T cells in relation to SARS-CoV-2 and coronaviruses. Generated by immunoSEQ multiplex PCR, the TCRdb table keeps only in-frame clones and is missing some. Of 65,000 or so clones in the sample, 75% to 90% were seen once. CD4+ T cells from unexposed donors were obtained before the COVID-19 pandemic (2011-2018). The sequenced material came from memory CD4+ T cells from PBMCs. These receptors originate from a human donor in good health.

The chain employs TRBV28 and TRBJ1-2; 9 nucleotides align to TRBD1. In germline, CDR1 is MDHEN, CDR2 SYDVKM. Trimming removed 4 bases from V and 6 bases from J; junction bases left unmatched: 6. The CDR3 length is 14 residues. The CDR3, as DNA: TGTGCCAGCAGTTCGCCCGGGACAGGGAATGGCTACACCTTC. It translates to CASSSPGTGNGYTF.

The chain links TRBV18 to TRBJ2-2; D is unresolved. The CDR3 sequence is 15 residues long. Looked up from germline, CDR1 is KGHSH and CDR2 is LQKENI. Trimming left V 3 bases short and J 3 bases short, with 11 bases between. The CDR3, as DNA: TGTGCCAGCTCACCCTCCGAGCCAGACACCGGGGAGCTGTTTTTT. Encoded protein: CASSPSEPDTGELFF. Filled out from reference TRBV18 and TRBJ2-2, the complete variable domain reads NAGVMQNPRHLVRRRGQEARLRCSPMKGHSHVYWYRQLPEEGLKFMVYLQKENIIDESGMPKERFSAEFPKEGPSILRIQQVVRGDSAAYFCASSPSEPDTGELFFGEGSRLTVL.

This chain joins TRBV7-2 and TRBJ1-2; 8 bases agree with TRBD1. CDR1 SGHTA and CDR2 FQGNSA come from the germline V gene. The length of the CDR3 is 15 residues. The junction had 6 bases not matched to a gene; V was cut back by 5 bases and J by 1 base. The DNA of the CDR3 is TGTGCCAGCAGCCCTGGGACAGGACATAACTATGGCTACACCTTC. This translates into CASSPGTGHNYGYTF.

The V and J genes are TRBV6-5 and TRBJ2-3; 9 bases are shared with TRBD2. The CDR3 is made up of 16 amino acids. Looked up from germline, CDR1 is MNHEY and CDR2 is SVGAGI. V lost 2 bases to trimming and J lost 2 bases; unmatched junction nucleotides: 5. The CDR3 nucleotides are TGTGCCAGCAGTTACGTTGCGGGGGGGCCCACAGATACGCAGTATTTT. Protein: CASSYVAGGPTDTQYF.

The genes are TRBV10-3 and TRBJ2-1; either TRBD1 or TRBD2 may supply D (6 bases each). Trimming stripped 0 bases from V and 10 bases from J, with 13 bases between. Germline V CDR1 and CDR2: ENHRY, SYGVKD. The length of the CDR3 is 14 residues. This CDR3 reads CAISESLGGSEQFF. CDR3 nucleotide sequence: TGTGCCATCAGTGAGTCGCTAGGGGGGAGCGAGCAGTTCTTC.

V gene TRBV3-1 (or the pseudogene TRBV3-2) combines with J gene TRBJ2-5; D gene unclear. Trimming removed 0 bases from V and 4 bases from J, with 18 bases in between. This CDR3 has 17 residues. Germline V gene sequence: CDR1 LGHDT, CDR2 YNNKEL (reference sequence). The CDR3 spells CASSQDNSFPVGETQYF. The CDR3 coding sequence is TGTGCCAGCAGCCAAGATAATAGTTTCCCGGTTGGAGAGACCCAGTACTTC.

The chain joins TRBV14 to TRBJ1-1; no definite D call. The V gene's germline CDR1 is SGHDN and CDR2 FVKESK. V was cut by 6 bases and J by 0 bases, with 11 bases left in between. The CDR3 is 14 amino acids. The CDR3 DNA is TGTGCCAGCAGGGACGGGGAGTTGAACACTGAAGCTTTCTTT. The encoded protein is CASRDGELNTEAFF.

This chain connects TRBV5-1 to TRBJ1-5; perhaps TRBD1 as D (5 bases). The germline V gene has CDR1 SGHRS and CDR2 YFSETQ. V lost 3 bases and J 2 bases, leaving 9 bases between the germline ends. The CDR3 is made up of 14 amino acids. CDR3 region: CASSSGGGNQPQHF. CDR3 in DNA: TGCGCCAGCAGCTCGGGGGGGGGCAATCAGCCCCAGCATTTT. Using reference TRBV5-1 and TRBJ1-5 for the parts outside the CDR3, the full variable domain is KAGVTQTPRYLIKTRGQQVTLSCSPISGHRSVSWYQQTPGQGLQFLFEYFSETQRNKGNFPGRFSGRQFSNSRSEMNVSTLELGDSALYLCASSSGGGNQPQHFGDGTRLSIL.

The chain has TRBV5-1 and TRBJ1-4, with 7 bases identical to TRBD1. V was pared by 0 bases and J by 3 bases, with 5 bases of the junction left unmatched. The germline V gene encodes CDR1 SGHRS and CDR2 YFSETQ. The CDR3 is 16 amino acids. CDR3 in DNA: TGCGCCAGCAGCTTGGCGGGGGGACAGCCTAATGAAAAACTGTTTTTT. Its protein is CASSLAGGQPNEKLFF.

The rearrangement links TRBV10-3 to TRBJ1-1; 10 bases map to TRBD1. CDR3 size: 16 residues. V dropped 3 bases and J dropped 3; count of bases not matched to a gene: 7. The V gene's germline CDR1 is ENHRY and CDR2 SYGVKD. This CDR3 is CAISDDRGLRYTEAFF. The CDR3 bases are TGTGCCATCAGTGACGACAGGGGGCTTAGGTACACTGAAGCTTTCTTT.

The CDR3 protein is CASSPGTSGSYEQYF. The CDR3 nucleotides read TGTGCCAGCTCACCCGGGACTAGCGGGAGCTACGAGCAGTACTTC. The chain combines TRBV18 with TRBJ2-7; TRBD2 matches 14 bases. This CDR3 is built from 15 residues. Germline CDR1 is KGHSH and CDR2 is LQKENI. Trimming removed 3 bases from V and 3 bases from J; junction bases left unmatched: 1.

The V and J genes are TRBV18 and TRBJ1-4; unclear D gene. V gave up 8 bases and J gave up 0 bases, with 7 bases separating them. Germline CDR1 KGHSH, CDR2 LQKENI. The CDR3 is 13 amino acids. Here the CDR3 reads CASSRATNEKLFF. DNA for the CDR3: TGTGCCAGCAGCCGGGCAACTAATGAAAAACTGTTTTTT. Together with reference TRBV18 and TRBJ1-4, the CDR3 gives the full variable domain: NAGVMQNPRHLVRRRGQEARLRCSPMKGHSHVYWYRQLPEEGLKFMVYLQKENIIDESGMPKERFSAEFPKEGPSILRIQQVVRGDSAAYFCASSRATNEKLFFGSGTQLSVL.

The chain carries TRBV18 and TRBJ2-2, with D tentatively TRBD1 or TRBD2 (5 bases each). The V end was cut by 4 bases, the J end by 0 bases, with 9 bases between. CDR3 length: 15 amino acids. Germline V gene lookup returns CDR1 KGHSH and CDR2 LQKENI. CDR3 in DNA: TGTGCCAGCTCACAGGGACGTACGAACACCGGGGAGCTGTTTTTT. Amino acids: CASSQGRTNTGELFF.

This chain uses TRBV7-3 with TRBJ2-1; 10 nucleotides align to TRBD2. The CDR3 extends over 16 amino acids. Germline CDR1 and CDR2: SGHTA and FQGTGA. The V and J ends lost 3 bases and 3 bases, in that order; junction bases with no gene match: 5. The CDR3 sequence: CASSLIAGGHYNEQFF. CDR3 DNA: TGTGCCAGCAGCTTGATAGCGGGAGGCCACTACAATGAGCAGTTCTTC.

Concerning this clone itself: The junction departs from the called germline gene at one end, perhaps through a read error. J is TRBJ2-7 and V is TRBV4-3, with a possible D match to TRBD1 (6 bases). Germline assignment: CDR1 LGHNA and CDR2 YSLEER. The CDR3 is made up of 15 amino acids. Here the CDR3 DNA reads TGCGCCAGCAGCCGCCTCCGGGACACCTCCCACGAGCAGTACTTC. Its protein is CASSRLRDTSHEQYF.

V and J are TRBV5-5 and TRBJ1-1, with TRBD1 matching over 7 bases. The CDR3 loop spans 15 amino acids. Unmatched junction bases numbered 12, after V lost 5 bases and J lost 5 bases. Germline CDR1 SGHKS, CDR2 YYEKEE (reference sequence). The CDR3 DNA reads TGTGCCAGCAGTAGCTCGGTGACAGGGAGTACTGAAGCTTTCTTT. It is translated as CASSSSVTGSTEAFF. The variable domain in full, completed from reference TRBV5-5 and TRBJ1-1, reads DAGVTQSPTHLIKTRGQQVTLRCSPISGHKSVSWYQQVLGQGPQFIFQYYEKEERGRGNFPDRFSARQFPNYSSELNVNALLLGDSALYLCASSSSVTGSTEAFFGQGTRLTVV.

The chain links TRBV2 to TRBJ1-4; D might be TRBD1 (5 bases). The CDR3 contains 14 residues. V was clipped by 7 bases and J by 5 bases, with 14 bases between them. The V gene's germline CDR1 is SNHLY and CDR2 FYNNEI. DNA of the CDR3: TGTGCCAGCAACTTCGGGACCGAGAATGAAAAACTGTTTTTT. Its protein is CASNFGTENEKLFF.

The genes are TRBV19 and TRBJ2-7; 8 bases line up with TRBD1. Germline CDR1 is LNHDA and CDR2 is SQIVND (reference sequence). V was clipped by 1 base and J by 8 bases; unmatched bases: 10. CDR3 length: 15 amino acids. The CDR3 DNA sequence: TGTGCCAGTAGTATAGCTGAGACAGGGGCAAGGAAGCAGTACTTC. Translation: CASSIAETGARKQYF. Filled out from reference TRBV19 and TRBJ2-7, the complete variable domain reads DGGITQSPKYLFRKEGQNVTLSCEQNLNHDAMYWYRQDPGQGLRLIYYSQIVNDFQKGDIAEGYSVSREKKESFPLTVTSAQKNPTAFYLCASSIAETGARKQYFGPGTRLTVT.

The chain links TRBV13 to TRBJ2-2, with D perhaps being TRBD1 or TRBD2 (5 bases each). The ends were cut back, 5 bases at V and 1 base at J, with 20 bases in the middle. In germline, CDR1 is PRHDT, CDR2 FYEKMQ (reference sequence). The CDR3 has 18 residues. The CDR3 nucleotides read TGTGCCAGCAGCCAAACCCCCGGGACGGTGATGAACACCGGGGAGCTGTTTTTT. Translation gives CASSQTPGTVMNTGELFF.

V is TRBV6-1 and J is TRBJ1-6, with D unresolved. Trimming pared 4 bases from V and 1 base from J, leaving 14 bases between. Germline V gene sequence: CDR1 MNHNS, CDR2 SASEGT. The CDR3 is made up of 17 amino acids. CDR3 DNA: TGTGCCAGCAGTGCCTCGAGGGTCGGGTCCTATAATTCACCCCTCCACTTT. This encodes CASSASRVGSYNSPLHF.

The chain recombines TRBV29-1 with TRBJ1-5, with TRBD1 matching 7 bases. The CDR3 loop spans 13 amino acids. With 4 bases clipped from V and 4 bases from J, the junction kept 4 bases outside the gene matches. The germline V gene encodes CDR1 SQVTM and CDR2 ANQGSEA. Here the CDR3 DNA reads TGCAGCGTTGTCCAGGGGGGTAATCAGCCCCAGCATTTT. Translated: CSVVQGGNQPQHF.

This chain uses TRBV5-1 with TRBJ2-2, with D perhaps TRBD2 (6 bases). The CDR3 consists of 15 residues. Germline CDR1 and CDR2: SGHRS and YFSETQ. V lost 0 bases and J 5 bases, leaving 11 bases between the germline ends. The CDR3 is CASSLDSAGTGELFF. For the CDR3, the DNA is TGCGCCAGCAGCTTGGATTCTGCGGGAACCGGGGAGCTGTTTTTT. Combining the CDR3 with reference TRBV5-1 and TRBJ2-2 gives the whole variable domain KAGVTQTPRYLIKTRGQQVTLSCSPISGHRSVSWYQQTPGQGLQFLFEYFSETQRNKGNFPGRFSGRQFSNSRSEMNVSTLELGDSALYLCASSLDSAGTGELFFGEGSRLTVL.